These 6 T cell receptor beta chains were sequenced from one sample in a study of metastatic and nonmetastatic thyroid tumors. TCRdb re-called the PCR reads via MiXCR. The sample has roughly 25,000 clones, roughly 13% seen once. No treatment had been given to any patient before thyroid surgery. Sequencing was done on a sample of blood. The receptors shown here come from a female donor with papillary thyroid cancer or a benign thyroid nodule (not recorded which). Some clones in this sample may be carry-over from other donors' samples.

Many counts were recorded for this clone. The V gene is TRBV27, the J gene TRBJ1-6; 7 nucleotides agree with TRBD1. The CDR3 extends over 15 amino acids. With 6 bases clipped from V and 8 bases from J, the junction kept 10 bases outside the gene matches. Germline CDR1 and CDR2: MNHEY and SMNVEV (reference sequence). Written as DNA, the CDR3 is TGTGCCAGCAGGCAAACTCAGGGGGTTGATTCACCCCTCCACTTT. Translating gives CASRQTQGVDSPLHF.

This clone has a count of ten or more. The rearrangement uses TRBV9 and TRBJ2-1; D perhaps matches TRBD2 (6 bases). The V gene lost 3 bases and the J gene lost 0 bases, with 13 bases spanning the gap. Germline values: CDR1 SGDLS, CDR2 YYNGEE. The length of the CDR3 is 16 residues. CDR3 in amino acids: CASSALTGDSYNEQFF. In DNA, the CDR3 is TGTGCCAGCAGCGCATTAACGGGAGACTCCTACAATGAGCAGTTCTTC.

In the case of this clone: A much larger clone lies one base from this, so it may be a read error. The genes are TRBV5-4 and TRBJ2-1; 8 bases line up with TRBD2. V lost 3 bases and J lost 4; bases outside the gene matches: 9. The germline CDR1 and CDR2 sequences are SGHNT and YYREEE (reference sequence). This CDR3 has 16 amino acids. The CDR3, as DNA: TGTGCCAGCAGCTCGCTCAGCGGGGGAGAATACAATGAGCAGTTCTTC. Its translation is CASSSLSGGEYNEQFF.

Many counts were recorded for this clone. V gene TRBV4-1 combines with J gene TRBJ2-2; 7 nucleotides agree with TRBD1. The germline V gene encodes CDR1 MGHRA and CDR2 YSYEKL. This CDR3 contains 17 residues. The ends lost 1 base at V and 4 bases at J; junction bases unmatched: 9. In nucleotides, the CDR3 is TGCGCCAGCAGCCAAGTGACAGGGATCCCTTCCACCGGGGAGCTGTTTTTT. Its translation: CASSQVTGIPSTGELFF.

In its sample, this clone was seen many times. The chain combines TRBV6-1 with TRBJ2-7; D possibly corresponds to TRBD2 (6 bases). In germline, CDR1 is MNHNS, CDR2 SASEGT. Deletions cut 5 bases from V and 11 bases from J, with 16 bases between. The CDR3 is 12 amino acids. The CDR3 protein is CASSRMGGREYF. The CDR3, as DNA: TGTGCCAGCAGTCGGATGGGGGGACGAGAGTACTTC.

This clone was counted ten times or more. The CDR3 nucleotides read TGTGCCAGCAGCCAATGGTCCTCGGGTGAGCAGTTCTTC. Its translation is CASSQWSSGEQFF. V and J are TRBV3-1 and TRBJ2-1; D is unclear. The CDR3 has 13 amino acids. Trimming left V 2 bases short and J 9 bases short, with 11 bases between. The germline V gene encodes CDR1 LGHDT and CDR2 YNNKEL (reference sequence).